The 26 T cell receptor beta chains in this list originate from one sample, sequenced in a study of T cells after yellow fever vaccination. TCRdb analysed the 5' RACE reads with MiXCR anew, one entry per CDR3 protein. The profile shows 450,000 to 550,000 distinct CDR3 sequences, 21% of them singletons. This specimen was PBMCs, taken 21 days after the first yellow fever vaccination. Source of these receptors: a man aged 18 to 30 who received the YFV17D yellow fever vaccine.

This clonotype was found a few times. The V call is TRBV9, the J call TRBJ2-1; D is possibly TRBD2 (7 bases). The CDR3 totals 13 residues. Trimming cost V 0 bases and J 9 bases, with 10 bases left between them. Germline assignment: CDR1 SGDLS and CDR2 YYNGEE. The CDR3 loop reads CASSVGGGSEQFF. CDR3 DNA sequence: TGTGCCAGCAGCGTAGGGGGGGGCAGTGAGCAGTTCTTC.

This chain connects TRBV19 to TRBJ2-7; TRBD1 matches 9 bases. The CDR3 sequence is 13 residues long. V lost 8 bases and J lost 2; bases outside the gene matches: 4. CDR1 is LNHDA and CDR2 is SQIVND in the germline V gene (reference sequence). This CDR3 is CASGDRGAYEQYF. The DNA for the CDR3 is TGTGCCAGTGGAGACAGGGGGGCCTACGAGCAGTACTTC. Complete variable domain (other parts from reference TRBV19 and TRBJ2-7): DGGITQSPKYLFRKEGQNVTLSCEQNLNHDAMYWYRQDPGQGLRLIYYSQIVNDFQKGDIAEGYSVSREKKESFPLTVTSAQKNPTAFYLCASGDRGAYEQYFGPGTRLTVT.

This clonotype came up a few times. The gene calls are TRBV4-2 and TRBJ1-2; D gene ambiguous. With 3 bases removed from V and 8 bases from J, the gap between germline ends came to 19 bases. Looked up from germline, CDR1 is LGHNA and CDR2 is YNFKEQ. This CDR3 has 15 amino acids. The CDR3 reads CASSHGPGREEGYTF. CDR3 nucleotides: TGTGCCAGCAGCCATGGACCCGGGAGGGAGGAAGGCTACACCTTC.

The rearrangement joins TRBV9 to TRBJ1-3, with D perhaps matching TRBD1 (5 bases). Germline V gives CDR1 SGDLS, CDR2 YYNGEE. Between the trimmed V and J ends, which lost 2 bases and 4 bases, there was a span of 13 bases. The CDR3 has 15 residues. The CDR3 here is CASSVSRTPGNTIYF. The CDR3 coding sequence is TGTGCCAGCAGCGTTTCCCGGACACCCGGAAACACCATATATTTT.

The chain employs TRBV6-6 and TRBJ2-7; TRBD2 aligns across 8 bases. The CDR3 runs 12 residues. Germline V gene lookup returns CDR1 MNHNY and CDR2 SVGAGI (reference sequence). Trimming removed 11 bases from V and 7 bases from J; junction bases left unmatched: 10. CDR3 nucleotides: TGTGCCGGAGTAGCGGGGCAGAGGGAGCAGTACTTC. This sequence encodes CAGVAGQREQYF.

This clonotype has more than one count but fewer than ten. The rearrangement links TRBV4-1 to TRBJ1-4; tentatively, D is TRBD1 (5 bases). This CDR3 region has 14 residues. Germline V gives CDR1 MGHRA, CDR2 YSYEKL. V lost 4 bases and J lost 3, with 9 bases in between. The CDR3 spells CASSRRQPNEKLFF. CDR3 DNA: TGCGCCAGCAGCCGCCGACAGCCTAATGAAAAACTGTTTTTT.

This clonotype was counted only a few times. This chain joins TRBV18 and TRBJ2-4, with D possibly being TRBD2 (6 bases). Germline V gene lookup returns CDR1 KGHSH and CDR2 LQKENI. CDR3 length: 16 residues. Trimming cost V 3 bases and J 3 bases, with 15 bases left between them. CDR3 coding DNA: TGTGCCAGCTCACCTATACCGAGGGAGGTCAAAAACATTCAGTACTTC. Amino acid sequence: CASSPIPREVKNIQYF.

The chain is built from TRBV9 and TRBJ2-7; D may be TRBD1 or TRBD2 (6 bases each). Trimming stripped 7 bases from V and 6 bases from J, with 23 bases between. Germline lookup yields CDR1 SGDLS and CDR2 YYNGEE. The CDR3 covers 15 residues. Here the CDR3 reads CASGGPGQFSSEQYF. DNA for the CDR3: TGTGCCAGCGGGGGGCCAGGACAATTTTCTTCCGAGCAGTACTTC.

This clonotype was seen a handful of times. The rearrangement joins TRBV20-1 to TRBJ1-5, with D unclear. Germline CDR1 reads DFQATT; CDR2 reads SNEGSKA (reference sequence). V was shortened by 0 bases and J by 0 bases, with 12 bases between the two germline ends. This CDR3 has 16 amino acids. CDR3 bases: TGCAGTGCTAGAGAAGTGAGGGAAAATAGCAATCAGCCCCAGCATTTT. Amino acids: CSAREVRENSNQPQHF.

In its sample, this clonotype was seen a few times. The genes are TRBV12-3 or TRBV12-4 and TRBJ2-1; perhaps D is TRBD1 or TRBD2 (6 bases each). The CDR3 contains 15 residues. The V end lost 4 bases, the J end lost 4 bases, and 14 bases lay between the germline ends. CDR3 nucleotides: TGTGCCAGCAGTTGGGGGGCGGGCACATACAATGAGCAGTTCTTC. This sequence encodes CASSWGAGTYNEQFF.

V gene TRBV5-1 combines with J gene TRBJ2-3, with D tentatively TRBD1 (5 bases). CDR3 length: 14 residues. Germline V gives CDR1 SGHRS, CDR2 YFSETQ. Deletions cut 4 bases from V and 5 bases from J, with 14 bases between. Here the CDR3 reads CASSPYTTEDTQYF. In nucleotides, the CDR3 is TGCGCCAGCAGCCCCTACACGACAGAAGATACGCAGTATTTT.

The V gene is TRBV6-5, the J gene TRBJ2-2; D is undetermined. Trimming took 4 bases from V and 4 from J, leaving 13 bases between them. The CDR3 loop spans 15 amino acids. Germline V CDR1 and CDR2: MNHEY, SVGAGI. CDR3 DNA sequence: TGTGCCAGCAGTTTTCGTCTTTTGTCCACCGGGGAGCTGTTTTTT. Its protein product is CASSFRLLSTGELFF.

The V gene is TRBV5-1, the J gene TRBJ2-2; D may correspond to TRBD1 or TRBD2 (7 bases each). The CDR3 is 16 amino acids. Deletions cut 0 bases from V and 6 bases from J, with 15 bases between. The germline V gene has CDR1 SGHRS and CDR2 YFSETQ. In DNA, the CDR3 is TGCGCCAGCAGCTTGGTCCCCGCAGGGGGGGCCGGGGAGCTGTTTTTT. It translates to CASSLVPAGGAGELFF.

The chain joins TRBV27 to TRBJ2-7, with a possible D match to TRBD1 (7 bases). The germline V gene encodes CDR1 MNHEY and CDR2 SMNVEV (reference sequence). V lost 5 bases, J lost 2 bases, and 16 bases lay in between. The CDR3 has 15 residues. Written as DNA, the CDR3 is TGTGCCAGCAGTCCAAACCCCAGGGGGGCCTACGAGCAGTACGTC. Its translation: CASSPNPRGAYEQYV.

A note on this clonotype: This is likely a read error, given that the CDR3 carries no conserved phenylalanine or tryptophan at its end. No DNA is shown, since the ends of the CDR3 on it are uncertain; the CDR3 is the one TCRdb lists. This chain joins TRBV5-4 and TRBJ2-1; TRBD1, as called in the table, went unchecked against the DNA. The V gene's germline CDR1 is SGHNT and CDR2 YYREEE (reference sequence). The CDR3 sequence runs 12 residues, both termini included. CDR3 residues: CASSIGTASPLI.

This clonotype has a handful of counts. The CDR3 bases are TGCAGTGCACGCGGACCTATTAACACTGAAGCTTTCTTT. This gives the protein CSARGPINTEAFF. The rearrangement uses TRBV20-1 and TRBJ1-1; D uncertain. This CDR3 spans 13 amino acids. V was shortened by 6 bases and J by 2 bases, with 13 bases between the two germline ends. Germline V gene sequence: CDR1 DFQATT, CDR2 SNEGSKA (reference sequence).

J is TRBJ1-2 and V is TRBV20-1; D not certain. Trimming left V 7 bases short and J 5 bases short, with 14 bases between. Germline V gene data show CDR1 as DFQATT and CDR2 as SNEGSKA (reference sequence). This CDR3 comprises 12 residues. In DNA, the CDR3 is TGCAGTGTTCCGGGCTTTAATTATGGCTACACCTTC. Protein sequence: CSVPGFNYGYTF.

The CDR3 sequence: CATPGPRPNSPLHF. The CDR3 DNA follows: TGTGCCACCCCGGGTCCGAGGCCCAATTCACCCCTCCACTTT. This sequence joins TRBV7-2 and TRBJ1-6; no clear D gene. Germline values: CDR1 SGHTA, CDR2 FQGNSA. V lost 10 bases and J lost 7, with 17 bases in between. The CDR3 contains 14 residues.

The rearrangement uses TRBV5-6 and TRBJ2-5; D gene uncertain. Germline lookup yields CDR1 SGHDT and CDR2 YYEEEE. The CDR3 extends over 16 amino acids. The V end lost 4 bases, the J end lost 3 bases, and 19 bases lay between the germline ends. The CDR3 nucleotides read TGTGCCAGCAGCGCGCGCTGGGCTTTTGGGGAAGAGACCCAGTACTTC. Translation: CASSARWAFGEETQYF.

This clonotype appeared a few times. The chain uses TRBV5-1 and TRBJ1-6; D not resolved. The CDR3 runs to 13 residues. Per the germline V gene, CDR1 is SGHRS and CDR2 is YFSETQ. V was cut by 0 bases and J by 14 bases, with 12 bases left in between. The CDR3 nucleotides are TGCGCCAGCAGCTTGGCCGCCAGGTCTACCCTCCACTTT. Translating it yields CASSLAARSTLHF.

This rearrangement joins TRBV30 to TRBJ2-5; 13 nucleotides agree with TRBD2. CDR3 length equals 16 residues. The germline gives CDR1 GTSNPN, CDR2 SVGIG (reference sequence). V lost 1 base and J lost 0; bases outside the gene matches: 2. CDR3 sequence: CAWSAGLAGDQETQYF. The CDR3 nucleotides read TGTGCCTGGAGTGCAGGACTAGCGGGGGACCAAGAGACCCAGTACTTC.

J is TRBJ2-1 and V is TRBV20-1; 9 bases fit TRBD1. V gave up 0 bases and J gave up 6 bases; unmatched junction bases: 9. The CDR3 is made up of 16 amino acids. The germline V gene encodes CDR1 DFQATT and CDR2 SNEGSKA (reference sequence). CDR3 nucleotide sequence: TGCAGTGCTAGAGATCAAGACAGGGGGACACTCAATGAGCAGTTCTTC. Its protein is CSARDQDRGTLNEQFF.

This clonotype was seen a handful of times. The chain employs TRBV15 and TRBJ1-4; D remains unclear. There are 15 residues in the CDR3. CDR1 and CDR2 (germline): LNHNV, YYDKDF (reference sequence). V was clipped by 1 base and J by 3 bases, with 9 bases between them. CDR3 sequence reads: CATSRVDDPNEKLFF. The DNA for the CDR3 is TGTGCCACCAGCAGAGTTGACGACCCTAATGAAAAACTGTTTTTT.

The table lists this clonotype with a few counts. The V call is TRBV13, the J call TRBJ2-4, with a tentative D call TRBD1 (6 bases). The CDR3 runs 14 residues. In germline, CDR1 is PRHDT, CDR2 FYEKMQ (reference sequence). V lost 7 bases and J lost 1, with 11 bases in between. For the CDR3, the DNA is TGTGCCAGCACCACAGGGATGGCCAAAAACATTCAGTACTTC. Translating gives CASTTGMAKNIQYF.

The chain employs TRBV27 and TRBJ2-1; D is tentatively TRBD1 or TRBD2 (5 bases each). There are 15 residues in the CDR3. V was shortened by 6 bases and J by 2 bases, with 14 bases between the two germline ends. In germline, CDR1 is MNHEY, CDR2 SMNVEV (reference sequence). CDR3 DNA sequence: TGTGCCAGCAGCCTACTCGGGACCACCTACAATGAGCAGTTCTTC. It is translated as CASSLLGTTYNEQFF.

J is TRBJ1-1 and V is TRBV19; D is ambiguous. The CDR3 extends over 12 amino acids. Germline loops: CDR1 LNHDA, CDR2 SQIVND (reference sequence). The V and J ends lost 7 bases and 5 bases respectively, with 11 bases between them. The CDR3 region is CASKDAGTEAFF. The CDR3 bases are TGTGCCAGTAAGGATGCGGGGACTGAAGCTTTCTTT.